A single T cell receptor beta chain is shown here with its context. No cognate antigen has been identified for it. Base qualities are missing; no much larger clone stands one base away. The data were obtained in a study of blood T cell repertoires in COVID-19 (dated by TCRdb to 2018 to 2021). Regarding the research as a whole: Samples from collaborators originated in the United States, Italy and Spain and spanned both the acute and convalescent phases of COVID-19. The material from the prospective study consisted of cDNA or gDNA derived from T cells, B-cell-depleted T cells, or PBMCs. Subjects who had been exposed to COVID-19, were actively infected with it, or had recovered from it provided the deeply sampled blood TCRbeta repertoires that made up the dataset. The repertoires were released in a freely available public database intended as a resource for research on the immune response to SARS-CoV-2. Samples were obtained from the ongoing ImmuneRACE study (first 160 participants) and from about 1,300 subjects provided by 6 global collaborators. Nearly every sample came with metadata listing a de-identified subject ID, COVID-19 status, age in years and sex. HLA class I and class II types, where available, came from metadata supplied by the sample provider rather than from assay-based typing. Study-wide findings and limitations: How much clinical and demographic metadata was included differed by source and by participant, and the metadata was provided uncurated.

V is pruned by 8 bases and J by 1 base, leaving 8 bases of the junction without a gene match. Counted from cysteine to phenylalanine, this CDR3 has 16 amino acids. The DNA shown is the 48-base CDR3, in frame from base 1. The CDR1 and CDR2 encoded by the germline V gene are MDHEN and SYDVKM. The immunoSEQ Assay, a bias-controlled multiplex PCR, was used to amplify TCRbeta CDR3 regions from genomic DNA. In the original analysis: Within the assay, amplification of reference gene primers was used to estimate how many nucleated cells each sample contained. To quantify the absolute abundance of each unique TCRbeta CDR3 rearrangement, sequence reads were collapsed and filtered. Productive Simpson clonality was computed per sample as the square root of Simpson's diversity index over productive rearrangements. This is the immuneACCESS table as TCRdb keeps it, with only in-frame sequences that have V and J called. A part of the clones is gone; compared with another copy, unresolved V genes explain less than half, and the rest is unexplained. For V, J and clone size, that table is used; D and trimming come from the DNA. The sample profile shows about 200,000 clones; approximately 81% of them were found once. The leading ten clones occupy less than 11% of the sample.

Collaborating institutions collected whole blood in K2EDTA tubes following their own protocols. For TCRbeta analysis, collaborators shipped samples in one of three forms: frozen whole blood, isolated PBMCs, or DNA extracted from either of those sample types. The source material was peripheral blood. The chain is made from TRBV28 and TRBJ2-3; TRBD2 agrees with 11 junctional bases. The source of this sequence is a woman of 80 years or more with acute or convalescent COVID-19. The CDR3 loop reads CASFGGLAERTDTQYF. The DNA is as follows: TGTGCCAGCTTTGGGGGACTAGCGGAACGCACAGATACGCAGTATTTT.